This T cell receptor beta chain emerged from a study of T cells in Graves' hyperthyroidism and ophthalmopathy. General study points: A median 6.5 months before onset, the model predicted ophthalmopathy. Separating ophthalmopathy from stable hyperthyroidism was achieved by a 13 V-J model. Blood also held most thyroid clonotypes expanded beyond 0.001.

RNA transcripts served as the template for amplifying TCR beta CDR3 regions. First-round RT-PCR targeting the TCR CDR3 was performed with the HTBI primer set. TCRdb reanalysed the multiplex PCR reads using MiXCR and keeps one entry per CDR3 protein. The data show 480,000 or so distinct CDR3 sequences, with 40% to 55% seen just once and around two fifths held by the top ten. Concerning this clonotype: Its antigen is not identified.

Exclusion criteria comprised uncontrolled infection, other autoimmune disease, pregnancy or lactation. CDR1 and CDR2 from the germline V gene are LNHDA and SQIVND (reference sequence). The CDR3 has 15 amino acids. Trimming cost V 5 bases and J 3 bases; bases outside gene matches: 7. Sequencing used peripheral blood or thyroid tissue (not recorded which). The TCR originated in an adult woman with Graves' disease, either hyperthyroidism or ophthalmopathy (not recorded which). This rearrangement joins TRBV19 to TRBJ1-5; 7 bases are shared with TRBD1. The CDR3 DNA sequence: TGTGCCAGTAGTCCCCGGGACAGAGACAATCAGCCCCAGCATTTT. As protein: CASSPRDRDNQPQHF.